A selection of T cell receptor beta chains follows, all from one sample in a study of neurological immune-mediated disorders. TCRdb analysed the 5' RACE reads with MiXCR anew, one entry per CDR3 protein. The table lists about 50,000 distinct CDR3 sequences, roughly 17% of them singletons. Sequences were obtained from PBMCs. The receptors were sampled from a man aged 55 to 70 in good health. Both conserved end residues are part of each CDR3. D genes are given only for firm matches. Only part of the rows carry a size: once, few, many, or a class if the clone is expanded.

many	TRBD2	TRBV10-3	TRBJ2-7	CAIGVVGRPYEQYF	TGTGCCATCGGGGTAGTCGGGAGGCCGTACGAGCAGTACTTC
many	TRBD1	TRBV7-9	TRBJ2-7	CASSRDSLYEQYF	TGTGCCAGCAGCCGGGACAGCTTATACGAGCAGTACTTC
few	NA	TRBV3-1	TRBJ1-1	CASSPSRTEAFF	TGTGCCAGCAGTCCCTCGCGAACAGAAGCTTTCTTT
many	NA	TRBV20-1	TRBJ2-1	CSARGSRRNEQFF	TGCAGTGCTAGAGGGTCACGGAGGAATGAGCAGTTCTTC
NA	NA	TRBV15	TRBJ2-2	CATSSPPGELFF	TGTGCCACCAGCTCCCCGCCCGGGGAGCTGTTTTTT
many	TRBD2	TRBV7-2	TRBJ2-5	CASSDPASGGQETQYF	TGTGCCAGCAGCGACCCGGCTAGCGGGGGCCAAGAGACCCAGTACTTC
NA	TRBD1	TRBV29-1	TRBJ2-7	CSVATGTDPSYEQYF	TGCAGCGTTGCCACTGGGACAGATCCCTCCTACGAGCAGTACTTC
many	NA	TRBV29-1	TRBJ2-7	CSVSNDHEQYF	TGCAGCGTCTCCAACGACCACGAGCAGTACTTC
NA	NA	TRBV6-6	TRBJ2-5	CASSPGGGMGETQYF	TGTGCCAGCAGCCCCGGCGGAGGGATGGGCGAGACCCAGTACTTC
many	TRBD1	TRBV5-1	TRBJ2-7	CASSDDRTGLYEQYF	TGCGCCAGCAGCGACGACCGGACAGGGTTGTACGAGCAGTACTTC
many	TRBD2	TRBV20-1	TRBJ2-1	CSARDGASGPAYNEQFF	TGCAGTGCTAGAGATGGTGCTAGCGGGCCTGCCTACAATGAGCAGTTCTTC
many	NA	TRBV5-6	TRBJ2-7	CASSLTTIPYEQYF	TGTGCCAGCAGCTTAACGACTATCCCCTACGAGCAGTACTTC
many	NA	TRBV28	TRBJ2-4	CASSRPEEDIQYF	TGTGCCAGCAGCCGCCCCGAAGAGGACATTCAGTACTTC
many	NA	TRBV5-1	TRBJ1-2	CASSLRTPDNYGYTF	TGCGCCAGCAGCTTGAGGACACCCGACAACTATGGCTACACCTTC
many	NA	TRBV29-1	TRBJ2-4	CSVGGGDIGIQYF	TGCAGCGTTGGGGGTGGGGACATCGGCATTCAGTACTTC
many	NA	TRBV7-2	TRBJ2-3	CASSLGWKYGANTQYF	TGTGCCAGCAGCTTAGGATGGAAATACGGGGCGAATACGCAGTATTTT
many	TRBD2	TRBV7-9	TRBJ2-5	CASSPRGAGDGQETQYF	TGTGCCAGCAGCCCCCGGGGAGCGGGAGATGGGCAAGAGACCCAGTACTTC